A single sample is the source of the 17 T cell receptor beta chains below, sequenced in a study of patients and donors after allogeneic stem cell transplantation. One entry per CDR3 protein, called by TCRdb with MiXCR from the RT-PCR reads. The profile shows approximately 220,000 distinct CDR3 sequences, about 38% of them singletons. Material: blood, either unsorted or a sorted T cell fraction (not recorded which). All receptors come from a human donor who was either an allogeneic HSCT recipient or a stem cell or donor lymphocyte infusion donor (not recorded which). It is not recorded whose cells these are; they may come from a transplant donor.

Here the CDR3 DNA reads TGCGCCAGCAGCTGGGGGTCGGGGACCTTCACTGAAGCTTTCTTT. Its translation is CASSWGSGTFTEAFF. The chain employs TRBV5-1 and TRBJ1-1, with a possible D match to TRBD1 (5 bases). Germline lookup yields CDR1 SGHRS and CDR2 YFSETQ. This CDR3 spans 15 amino acids. The V end lost 3 bases, the J end lost 4 bases, and 16 bases lay between the germline ends.

In the case of this clonotype: The germline gene is not matched at one end of the junction; a read error may be the cause. This chain connects TRBV18 to TRBJ2-3; the D gene is possibly TRBD2 (7 bases). The CDR3 runs to 17 residues. In germline, CDR1 is KGHSH, CDR2 LQKENI. This chain's CDR3 is CACSPPAGAIGKDTQYF. DNA for the CDR3: TGTGCCTGCTCACCACCTGCGGGGGCCATCGGGAAAGATACGCAGTATTTT.

This clonotype appeared a few times. V usage is TRBV10-3 and J usage is TRBJ2-3, with D unresolved. The CDR3 is made up of 12 amino acids. The germline gives CDR1 ENHRY, CDR2 SYGVKD. V lost 2 bases, J lost 3 bases, and 3 bases lay in between. CDR3 sequence: CAISESTDTQYF. CDR3 bases: TGTGCCATCAGTGAGAGTACAGATACGCAGTATTTT.

This clonotype was recorded at least ten times. The gene calls are TRBV11-2 and TRBJ1-1, with no clear D. The ends were cut back, 1 base at V and 5 bases at J, with 8 bases in the middle. The CDR3 has 13 amino acids. Germline V gene sequence: CDR1 SGHAT, CDR2 FQNNGV. The CDR3 DNA reads TGTGCCAGCAGCTTAGTTCGGGGAACTGAAGCTTTCTTT. Protein product: CASSLVRGTEAFF.

This clonotype was counted between two and nine times. This chain links TRBV5-1 with TRBJ1-6, with TRBD1 identical over 8 bases. The germline gives CDR1 SGHRS, CDR2 YFSETQ. Trimming took 3 bases from V and 14 from J; bases not matched to a gene: 10. The CDR3 extends over 14 amino acids. CDR3 coding DNA: TGCGCCAGCAGCTCGGACAGGGAGGGGTCAACCCTCCACTTT. Translating it yields CASSSDREGSTLHF. Complete variable domain (other parts from reference TRBV5-1 and TRBJ1-6): KAGVTQTPRYLIKTRGQQVTLSCSPISGHRSVSWYQQTPGQGLQFLFEYFSETQRNKGNFPGRFSGRQFSNSRSEMNVSTLELGDSALYLCASSSDREGSTLHFGNGTRLTVT.

This rearrangement joins TRBV20-1 to TRBJ1-3; unclear D gene. CDR1 is DFQATT, CDR2 SNEGSKA, per germline (reference sequence). V lost 3 bases and J 0 bases, leaving 9 bases between the germline ends. The CDR3 covers 14 residues. The CDR3 loop is CSASRTASGNTIYF. The CDR3 coding sequence is TGCAGTGCTAGCCGGACCGCCTCTGGAAACACCATATATTTT.

The V gene is TRBV20-1, the J gene TRBJ2-4; possibly TRBD1 for D (6 bases). There are 13 residues in the CDR3. V lost 3 bases and J 5 bases, leaving 11 bases between the germline ends. From germline, CDR1 is DFQATT and CDR2 SNEGSKA (reference sequence). CDR3 coding DNA: TGCAGTGCTAGTGGCAGGGGACAAAACATTCAGTACTTC. Translated: CSASGRGQNIQYF.

V and J are TRBV2 and TRBJ2-3, with D unresolved. This CDR3 region has 11 residues. With 6 bases removed from V and 7 bases from J, the gap between germline ends came to 8 bases. The germline CDR1 and CDR2 sequences are SNHLY and FYNNEI. The CDR3 nucleotides read TGTGCCAGCAGGGAAAGCTATACGCAGTATTTT. Residues: CASRESYTQYF. The full variable domain, with the rest looked up from reference TRBV2 and TRBJ2-3, is EPEVTQTPSHQVTQMGQEVILRCVPISNHLYFYWYRQILGQKVEFLVSFYNNEISEKSEIFDDQFSVERPDGSNFTLKIRSTKLEDSAMYFCASRESYTQYFGPGTRLTVL.

This clonotype has more than one count but fewer than ten. The rearrangement joins TRBV7-9 to TRBJ1-4, with D perhaps TRBD1 (6 bases). Germline V gene lookup returns CDR1 SEHNR and CDR2 FQNEAQ (reference sequence). The CDR3 length is 15 residues. V was trimmed by 7 bases and J by 3 bases, leaving 15 bases between them. CDR3 bases: TGTGCCAGCAAGTCCTCCGGACAGTCTAATGAAAAACTGTTTTTT. Translating gives CASKSSGQSNEKLFF.

The CDR3 DNA is TGCGCCAGCAGTGAGCCCTGGACAGGGATGAACACTGAAGCTTTCTTT. Its protein product is CASSEPWTGMNTEAFF. V usage is TRBV10-2 and J usage is TRBJ1-1; 8 bases map to TRBD1. The CDR3 totals 16 residues. Germline CDR1 reads WSHSY; CDR2 reads SAAADI. V trimming: 2 bases; J trimming: 0 bases; junction bases outside the gene matches: 5.

V usage is TRBV11-2 and J usage is TRBJ2-1; D may be TRBD1 (6 bases). Trimming took off 5 bases at V and 3 bases at J, with 14 bases between the two ends. The CDR3 is 15 amino acids. Germline V CDR1 and CDR2: SGHAT, FQNNGV. The CDR3: CASSRRTDSYNEQFF. The CDR3 DNA follows: TGTGCCAGCAGCCGTCGGACAGATAGCTACAATGAGCAGTTCTTC.

The J gene is TRBJ1-1, the V gene TRBV18, with unresolved D. Germline-derived CDR1 and CDR2 are KGHSH and LQKENI. V lost 6 bases and J 1 base, leaving 9 bases between the germline ends. There are 13 residues in the CDR3. CDR3 in DNA: TGTGCCAGCTCCCATTCAAAGAACACTGAAGCTTTCTTT. Its protein is CASSHSKNTEAFF.

This clonotype turned up a few times. The chain combines TRBV3-1 with TRBJ1-2; perhaps TRBD1 as D (5 bases). CDR1 LGHDT and CDR2 YNNKEL come from the germline V gene (reference sequence). This CDR3 comprises 15 residues. Trimming removed 3 bases from V and 6 bases from J, with 17 bases in between. This CDR3 reads CASSHGGTLGDGYTF. CDR3 bases: TGTGCCAGCAGCCACGGTGGGACTTTAGGGGATGGCTACACCTTC.

This clonotype was seen ten or more times. V and J are TRBV6-2 or TRBV6-3 and TRBJ1-2; 10 nucleotides align to TRBD1. J lost 6 bases, V lost 6 bases, and 7 bases had no gene match. CDR3 length equals 14 residues. Germline values: CDR1 MNHEY, CDR2 SVGEGT. CDR3 sequence reads: CASSLLDRGHGYTF. The DNA for the CDR3 is TGTGCCAGCAGCCTCCTTGACAGGGGGCATGGCTACACCTTC.

The chain recombines TRBV9 with TRBJ1-3; D call uncertain. Trimming shortened V by 4 bases and J by 0 bases, and 8 bases separated the two germline ends. CDR3 length equals 14 residues. Germline CDR1 is SGDLS and CDR2 is YYNGEE. The CDR3 DNA reads TGTGCCAGCAGCCCCCCAAGCTCTGGAAACACCATATATTTT. It encodes CASSPPSSGNTIYF.

V is TRBV28 and J is TRBJ1-1; 8 bases match TRBD1. V trimming: 6 bases; J trimming: 10 bases; junction bases outside the gene matches: 4. The CDR3 is 11 amino acids. Germline V gene data show CDR1 as MDHEN and CDR2 as SYDVKM. The CDR3 DNA reads TGTGCCAGCAGGGACAGGGAGGTAGCTTTCTTT. It is translated as CASRDREVAFF. Supplemented by reference TRBV28 and TRBJ1-1, the full variable domain reads DVKVTQSSRYLVKRTGEKVFLECVQDMDHENMFWYRQDPGLGLRLIYFSYDVKMKEKGDIPEGYSVSREKKERFSLILESASTNQTSMYLCASRDREVAFFGQGTRLTVV.

The table lists this clonotype with a few counts. The rearrangement joins TRBV5-1 to TRBJ1-1, with D perhaps matching TRBD1 (6 bases). Germline V gene data show CDR1 as SGHRS and CDR2 as YFSETQ. The V end was cut by 1 base, the J end by 0 bases, with 10 bases between. The CDR3 is 15 amino acids. In DNA, the CDR3 is TGCGCCAGCAGCTTGTCCGGGGGCATGAACACTGAAGCTTTCTTT. This codes for CASSLSGGMNTEAFF.